This T cell receptor beta chain derives from a study of T cell clonotyping in hematopoietic cell transplantation. Study-wide points: After transplant, recipient diversity fell while pathologically expanded clonotypes grew through day 180.

On this clone: What it recognizes is unknown.

Clones were read by immunoSEQ multiplex PCR, and TCRdb kept only the in-frame ones, dropping some. Here the sample spans about 10,000 clones, about 75% being singletons. Recipient blood drawn about 28 days pretransplant and days 30, 100, 180 after. Germline V gene data show CDR1 as SGHTA and CDR2 as FQGNSA. V was cut by 4 bases and J by 4 bases, with 14 bases left in between. The CDR3 has 15 amino acids. The TCR originated in a female patient in her thirties or forties who had an allogeneic stem cell transplant from a related donor, so T cells may come from the graft donor. Some clones in this sample may be carry-over from other donors' samples. The source material was PBMCs, sampled 30 days after allogeneic stem cell transplant. The chain combines TRBV7-2 with TRBJ1-5; D remains unclear. CDR3: CASSYSPGSNQPQHF. In DNA, the CDR3 is TGTGCCAGCAGCTATTCCCCGGGAAGTAATCAGCCCCAGCATTTT.